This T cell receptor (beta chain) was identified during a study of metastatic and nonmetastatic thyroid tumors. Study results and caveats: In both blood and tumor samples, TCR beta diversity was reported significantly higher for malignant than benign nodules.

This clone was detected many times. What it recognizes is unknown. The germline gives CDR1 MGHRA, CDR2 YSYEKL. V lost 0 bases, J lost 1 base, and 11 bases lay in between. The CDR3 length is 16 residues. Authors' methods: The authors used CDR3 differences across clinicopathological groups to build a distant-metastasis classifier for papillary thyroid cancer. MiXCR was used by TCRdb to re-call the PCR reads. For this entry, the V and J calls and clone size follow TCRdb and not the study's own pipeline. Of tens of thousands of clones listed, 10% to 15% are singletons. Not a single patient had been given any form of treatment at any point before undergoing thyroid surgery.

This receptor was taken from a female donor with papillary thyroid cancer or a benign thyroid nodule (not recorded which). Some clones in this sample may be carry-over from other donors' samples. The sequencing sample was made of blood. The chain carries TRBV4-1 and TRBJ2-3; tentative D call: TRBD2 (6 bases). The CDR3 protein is CASSQDPGVGTDTQYF. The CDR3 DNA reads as TGCGCCAGCAGCCAAGATCCGGGAGTGGGCACAGATACGCAGTATTTT.